These 20 T cell receptor beta chains were all obtained from the same sample, sequenced in a study of human T cells and chemical hapten exposure. As to time point: patch test 3, about 24 weeks after DPC sensitization. Treatment in this sample: therapeutic diphenylcyclopropenone sensitization with weekly scalp DPC. TCRdb called the RACE reads again in MiXCR, with one record for every CDR3 protein. Here the sample spans approximately 110,000 distinct CDR3 sequences, 30% to 35% being singletons. The source was whole blood, collected in connection with sensitization to the hapten diphenylcyclopropenone (DPC). The receptor set was obtained from a man between 35 and 55 years old with alopecia areata. Some clones in this sample may be carry-over from other donors' samples.

In its sample, this clonotype was seen a few times. This chain uses TRBV12-3 or TRBV12-4 with TRBJ2-3; D gene ambiguous. The CDR3 is made up of 11 amino acids. Trimming removed 7 bases from V and 8 bases from J, with 10 bases in between. CDR3 in amino acids: CASTPEVTQYF. CDR3 nucleotides: TGTGCCAGCACTCCAGAGGTTACGCAGTATTTT.

CDR3 in amino acids: CSARDLKGDRGLRAPLNTEAFF. Here the CDR3 DNA reads TGCAGTGCTAGAGATCTCAAGGGGGACAGGGGGCTCCGGGCCCCCCTGAACACTGAAGCTTTCTTT. The chain joins TRBV20-1 to TRBJ1-1; 12 bases match TRBD1. J lost 0 bases, V lost 0 bases, and 20 bases had no gene match. The germline gives CDR1 DFQATT, CDR2 SNEGSKA (reference sequence). CDR3 size: 22 residues.

This clonotype turned up a few times. The V gene is TRBV12-3 or TRBV12-4, the J gene TRBJ1-2, with D hard to call. The V end lost 3 bases, the J end lost 7 bases, and 6 bases lay between the germline ends. The length of the CDR3 is 11 residues. CDR3 nucleotide sequence: TGTGCCAGCAGTTTGGGAGCTGGCTACACCTTC. Translation gives CASSLGAGYTF.

This chain joins TRBV12-3 or TRBV12-4 and TRBJ2-7; no firm D call. Trimming took 4 bases from V and 3 from J, leaving 19 bases between them. This CDR3 is built from 16 residues. CDR3 sequence reads: CASSSPNLRNRYEQYV. In DNA, the CDR3 is TGTGCCAGCAGTTCACCCAATCTTAGGAATCGCTACGAGCAGTACGTC.

This chain connects TRBV29-1 to TRBJ2-5; TRBD2 matches at 11 bases. The CDR3 loop spans 16 amino acids. Germline V gives CDR1 SQVTM, CDR2 ANQGSEA. V was pared by 1 base and J by 5 bases, with 9 bases of the junction left unmatched. The CDR3 sequence is CSVEGVVAGGSETQYF. DNA of the CDR3: TGCAGCGTTGAAGGGGTGGTAGCGGGAGGGTCTGAGACCCAGTACTTC.

J is TRBJ2-3 and V is TRBV10-3, with 9 bases matching TRBD2. The CDR3 sequence is 15 residues long. The germline gives CDR1 ENHRY, CDR2 SYGVKD. With 4 bases clipped from V and 5 bases from J, the junction kept 7 bases outside the gene matches. CDR3 sequence: CAISGSGSGGDTQYF. The CDR3 DNA reads as TGTGCCATCAGTGGTAGCGGGAGTGGTGGAGATACGCAGTATTTT.

V is TRBV11-3 and J is TRBJ2-1, with D uncertain. The CDR3 contains 17 residues. The germline gives CDR1 SGHNT, CDR2 YENEEA. Trimming took off 0 bases at V and 0 bases at J, with 12 bases between the two ends. As DNA, the CDR3 is TGTGCCAGCAGCTTAGATCGATGGGGAAGCTCCTACAATGAGCAGTTCTTC. Protein product: CASSLDRWGSSYNEQFF.

The chain carries TRBV5-6 and TRBJ2-5; D might be TRBD2 (6 bases). CDR1 and CDR2 (germline): SGHDT, YYEEEE. The CDR3 sequence is 15 residues long. V lost 5 bases to trimming and J lost 3 bases, with 17 bases between them. The CDR3 DNA follows: TGTGCCAGCAGACAGGCTAGCGATGGAGAAGAGACCCAGTACTTC. It translates to CASRQASDGEETQYF. The variable domain in full, with the rest retrieved from reference TRBV5-6 and TRBJ2-5, is DAGVTQSPTHLIKTRGQQVTLRCSPKSGHDTVSWYQQALGQGPQFIFQYYEEEERQRGNFPDRFSGHQFPNYSSELNVNALLLGDSALYLCASRQASDGEETQYFGPGTRLLVL.

There are a few counts of this clonotype. The CDR3 DNA is TGTGCCATCAGTAGGATTTTACAAGAGACCCAGTACTTC. This codes for CAISRILQETQYF. This rearrangement joins TRBV10-3 to TRBJ2-5; D gene unclear. CDR3 length equals 13 residues. V lost 5 bases and J lost 2, with 9 bases in between. Germline CDR1 and CDR2: ENHRY and SYGVKD.

V and J are TRBV10-3 and TRBJ2-1; weak D call: TRBD2 (5 bases). This CDR3 contains 14 residues. V dropped 6 bases and J dropped 9 bases, with 18 bases sitting between them. The germline CDR1 and CDR2 sequences are ENHRY and SYGVKD. CDR3 bases: TGTGCCATCAGAGAGACACCGGAGGTTGGTGAGCAGTTCTTC. It yields the protein CAIRETPEVGEQFF.

There are a few counts of this clonotype. The genes are TRBV3-1 and TRBJ2-1, with 7 nucleotides matching TRBD2. There are 14 residues in the CDR3. The junction had 6 bases not matched to a gene; V was cut back by 5 bases and J by 5 bases. From germline, CDR1 is LGHDT and CDR2 YNNKEL (reference sequence). The CDR3 sequence: CASSSGTTNNEQFF. DNA for the CDR3: TGTGCCAGCAGCTCCGGGACTACCAACAATGAGCAGTTCTTC.

The sample holds one count of this clonotype. The CDR3 spells CASTMQGGTDTQYF. The CDR3 bases are TGTGCCAGCACCATGCAGGGGGGCACAGATACGCAGTATTTT. This chain connects TRBV7-2 to TRBJ2-3, with 7 bases lining up with TRBD1. V gave up 7 bases and J gave up 1 base; unmatched junction bases: 5. This CDR3 region has 14 residues. Germline V gene sequence: CDR1 SGHTA, CDR2 FQGNSA. The full variable domain, with the rest looked up from reference TRBV7-2 and TRBJ2-3, is GAGVSQSPSNKVTEKGKDVELRCDPISGHTALYWYRQSLGQGLEFLIYFQGNSAPDKSGLPSDRFSAERTGGSVSTLTIQRTQQEDSAVYLCASTMQGGTDTQYFGPGTRLTVL.

The V gene is TRBV5-1, the J gene TRBJ1-1, with D uncertain. Germline V gene data show CDR1 as SGHRS and CDR2 as YFSETQ. The V end was cut by 2 bases, the J end by 1 base, with 12 bases between. The CDR3 sequence is 15 residues long. CDR3 sequence (DNA): TGCGCCAGCAGCTTATCACCCAGGCCGAACACTGAAGCTTTCTTT. It specifies CASSLSPRPNTEAFF.

This chain joins TRBV19 and TRBJ1-2; the D is unclear. The germline V and J ends were trimmed by 2 bases and 4 bases, with 11 bases remaining between them. The CDR3 runs 14 residues. Germline V CDR1 and CDR2: LNHDA, SQIVND (reference sequence). The CDR3 loop reads CASSISGRSYGYTF. In DNA, the CDR3 is TGTGCCAGTAGTATATCCGGCAGGAGCTATGGCTACACCTTC.

The J gene is TRBJ2-1, the V gene TRBV7-8, with a possible D match to TRBD1 (5 bases). Germline loops: CDR1 SGHVS, CDR2 FQNEAQ. Deletions cut 1 base from V and 0 bases from J, with 7 bases between. The CDR3 length is 15 residues. The CDR3 loop reads CASSLEGRSYNEQFF. Here the CDR3 DNA reads TGTGCCAGCAGCTTAGAGGGGCGCTCCTACAATGAGCAGTTCTTC.

The sample holds a few counts of this clonotype. V gene TRBV9 combines with J gene TRBJ2-7, with TRBD2 identical over 13 bases. The CDR3 spans 15 residues. With V trimmed by 4 bases and J by 4 bases, 5 bases remained unmatched. From germline, CDR1 is SGDLS and CDR2 YYNGEE. This chain's CDR3 is CASSPRLAGGYEQYF. CDR3 nucleotides: TGTGCCAGCAGCCCCCGACTAGCGGGAGGATACGAGCAGTACTTC.

J is TRBJ1-5 and V is TRBV7-6; D ambiguous. The CDR3 consists of 13 residues. Trimming pared 4 bases from V and 6 bases from J, leaving 10 bases between. Per the germline V gene, CDR1 is SGHVS and CDR2 is FNYEAQ. CDR3 in amino acids: CASSSTLGQPQHF. The CDR3 DNA reads as TGTGCCAGCAGCTCCACGCTAGGTCAGCCCCAGCATTTT.

The chain recombines TRBV6-5 with TRBJ2-5, with D possibly being TRBD1 (6 bases). V shed 6 bases and J shed 9 bases, with 14 bases lying between them. Per germline, CDR1 MNHEY and CDR2 SVGAGI. This CDR3 contains 12 residues. This CDR3 reads CASSRDSGAQYF. The CDR3 DNA reads TGTGCCAGCAGCCGTGACTCAGGGGCCCAGTACTTC.

The chain joins TRBV30 to TRBJ1-5, with D maybe TRBD1 (5 bases). Germline CDR1 GTSNPN, CDR2 SVGIG (reference sequence). V lost 3 bases to trimming and J lost 0 bases, with 12 bases between them. CDR3 length: 15 residues. The DNA of the CDR3 is TGTGCCTGGAGCCTACCGGGGGTTAGCAATCAGCCCCAGCATTTT. Translation gives CAWSLPGVSNQPQHF.

This clonotype occurred a few times. The chain carries TRBV3-1 and TRBJ2-2, with TRBD2 matching 9 bases. The CDR3 spans 16 residues. The V gene's germline CDR1 is LGHDT and CDR2 YNNKEL (reference sequence). V was pared by 4 bases and J by 6 bases, with 9 bases of the junction left unmatched. The DNA of the CDR3 is TGTGCCAGCAGCCCGGAGACGGGACTAGCCGCCGGGGAGCTGTTTTTT. This gives the protein CASSPETGLAAGELFF. Drawing the rest from reference TRBV3-1 and TRBJ2-2, the complete variable domain is DTAVSQTPKYLVTQMGNDKSIKCEQNLGHDTMYWYKQDSKKFLKIMFSYNNKELIINETVPNRFSPKSPDKAHLNLHINSLELGDSAVYFCASSPETGLAAGELFFGEGSRLTVL.